The 8 T cell receptor beta chains given below trace back to one sample, sequenced in a study of blood T cells in healthy people across ages. Alongside a J-beta primer mix, a sample-barcoded 5' primer served in a second PCR lasting roughly 7 to 12 cycles. From the 5' RACE reads, TCRdb called clonotypes with MiXCR, one entry per CDR3 protein. The sample lists approximately 730,000 distinct CDR3 sequences, about 40% occurring once. The sequencing sample was made of blood. All receptors derive from a woman aged 60-75 years in good health.

V usage is TRBV7-2 and J usage is TRBJ2-2; weak D call: TRBD1 (5 bases). Trimming pared 0 bases from V and 0 bases from J, leaving 8 bases between. The CDR3 extends over 16 amino acids. CDR1 is SGHTA, CDR2 FQGNSA, per germline. The CDR3 protein is CASSLAWGANTGELFF. CDR3 sequence (DNA): TGTGCCAGCAGCTTAGCGTGGGGCGCGAACACCGGGGAGCTGTTTTTT.

This rearrangement joins TRBV20-1 to TRBJ2-5; TRBD2 matches at 8 bases. Germline V CDR1 and CDR2: DFQATT, SNEGSKA (reference sequence). This CDR3 contains 13 residues. Trimming at V came to 2 bases and at J to 11 bases, leaving 10 bases not matched to a gene. CDR3 sequence: CSARRTSSNEQYF. The CDR3 coding sequence is TGCAGTGCTAGACGGACTAGCAGCAATGAGCAGTACTTC.

This chain uses TRBV6-2 or TRBV6-3 with TRBJ2-7, with D perhaps matching TRBD1 (6 bases). Trimming shortened V by 7 bases and J by 2 bases, and 18 bases separated the two germline ends. The CDR3 has 15 residues. Looked up from germline, CDR1 is MNHEY and CDR2 is SVGEGT. In DNA form, the CDR3 reads TGTGCCAGCATTACCGAACAGGGTAGTACCTACGAGCAGTACTTC. This codes for CASITEQGSTYEQYF.

At least ten counts were recorded for this clonotype. The chain recombines TRBV5-1 with TRBJ2-5; possibly TRBD1 for D (6 bases). This CDR3 is built from 13 residues. Per the germline V gene, CDR1 is SGHRS and CDR2 is YFSETQ. Trimming cost V 2 bases and J 2 bases, with 7 bases left between them. The CDR3 nucleotides read TGCGCCAGCAGCTTCACAGGGCAAGAGACCCAGTACTTC. It translates to CASSFTGQETQYF.

The CDR3: CASSQTGTSGRATSTDTQYF. CDR3 DNA sequence: TGTGCCAGCAGCCAGACAGGGACTAGCGGGAGGGCCACTAGCACAGATACGCAGTATTTT. The V call is TRBV7-9, the J call TRBJ2-3; 16 bases align to TRBD2. V trimming: 5 bases; J trimming: 0 bases; junction bases outside the gene matches: 11. This CDR3 has 20 residues. In germline, CDR1 is SEHNR, CDR2 FQNEAQ (reference sequence).

V is TRBV4-3 and J is TRBJ2-3; the match to TRBD2 covers 8 bases. Germline V CDR1 and CDR2: LGHNA, YSLEER. This CDR3 has 16 residues. V shed 1 base, J shed 2 bases, and the junction held 5 bases outside the gene matches. CDR3 sequence: CASSQAAGGSTDTQYF. The CDR3 region has the DNA TGCGCCAGCAGCCAAGCTGCGGGGGGCTCCACAGATACGCAGTATTTT.

This chain links TRBV24-1 with TRBJ2-3; 10 bases agree with TRBD2. Germline CDR1 reads KGHDR; CDR2 reads SFDVKD. The ends lost 5 bases at V and 3 bases at J; junction bases unmatched: 7. The CDR3 has 16 amino acids. In DNA, the CDR3 is TGTGCCACCAGTGCCCTAGCGGGAGTACGGACAGATACGCAGTATTTT. It is translated as CATSALAGVRTDTQYF.

CDR3 amino acids: CASSRGNYEQYF. CDR3 nucleotide sequence: TGTGCCAGCAGCCGCGGGAACTACGAGCAGTACTTC. This chain uses TRBV14 with TRBJ2-5; maybe TRBD2 (6 bases). The J call may not be correct, given that the DNA end is closer to TRBJ2-7. The CDR3 length is 12 residues. CDR1 SGHDN and CDR2 FVKESK come from the germline V gene.